Listed here are 5 T cell receptor beta chains from one sample, sequenced in a study of T cells in Graves' hyperthyroidism and ophthalmopathy. RNA transcripts served as the template for amplifying TCR beta CDR3 regions. A set of HTBI primers served as the primers for a first-round RT-PCR of the TCR CDR3. Each CDR3 protein is one row after TCRdb ran MiXCR on the multiplex PCR reads. This sample carries a few hundred thousand distinct CDR3 sequences, approximately 13% of them seen once, and the ten largest clones take roughly 8.3%. The sequencing sample was made of blood. Receptors originate from a woman aged 18-29 years with Graves' hyperthyroidism.

The chain has TRBV6-1 and TRBJ2-7; 10 bases are shared with TRBD2. J gave up 4 bases and V 6 bases, and 9 bases lay outside the gene matches. Germline values: CDR1 MNHNS, CDR2 SASEGT. There are 15 residues in the CDR3. CDR3 sequence (DNA): TGTGCCAGCAGCCGGGTGGGACTAGCGTTTTACGAGCAGTACTTC. This codes for CASSRVGLAFYEQYF.

This clonotype was seen more than once but under ten times. One base away lies a much larger clone, so this may be a sequencing read error. The genes are TRBV14 and TRBJ1-1; D uncertain. CDR1 and CDR2 from the germline V gene are SGHDN and FVKESK. The CDR3 is 13 amino acids. V was cut by 0 bases and J by 2 bases, with 4 bases left in between. The CDR3 DNA reads TGTGCCAGCAGCCAAGATTACAACACTGAAGCTTTCTTT. It yields the protein CASSQDYNTEAFF.

This clonotype was observed many times. V is TRBV27 and J is TRBJ2-3; D is undetermined. There are 15 residues in the CDR3. V lost 7 bases and J lost 2, with 16 bases in between. Germline V gene sequence: CDR1 MNHEY, CDR2 SMNVEV (reference sequence). In nucleotides, the CDR3 is TGTGCCAGCACCCCGTCCTTGCAGTCCACAGATACGCAGTATTTT. Its protein is CASTPSLQSTDTQYF.

The chain is built from TRBV5-1 and TRBJ2-2, with TRBD1 matching 8 bases. The CDR3 length is 15 residues. Trimming at V came to 6 bases and at J to 7 bases, leaving 11 bases not matched to a gene. Germline-derived CDR1 and CDR2 are SGHRS and YFSETQ. This chain's CDR3 is CASTLAGGSSGELFF. For the CDR3, the DNA is TGCGCCAGCACGCTCGCAGGGGGCTCAAGCGGGGAGCTGTTTTTT. The whole variable domain, remainder taken from reference TRBV5-1 and TRBJ2-2, is KAGVTQTPRYLIKTRGQQVTLSCSPISGHRSVSWYQQTPGQGLQFLFEYFSETQRNKGNFPGRFSGRQFSNSRSEMNVSTLELGDSALYLCASTLAGGSSGELFFGEGSRLTVL.

This clonotype occurred a few times. J is TRBJ1-1 and V is TRBV5-6, with TRBD1 matching over 12 bases. V gave up 0 bases and J gave up 0 bases; unmatched junction bases: 3. CDR3 size: 17 residues. Germline loops: CDR1 SGHDT, CDR2 YYEEEE. The CDR3 coding sequence is TGTGCCAGCAGCTTGGTCCGGGACAGGGGGCTGAACACTGAAGCTTTCTTT. This translates into CASSLVRDRGLNTEAFF.